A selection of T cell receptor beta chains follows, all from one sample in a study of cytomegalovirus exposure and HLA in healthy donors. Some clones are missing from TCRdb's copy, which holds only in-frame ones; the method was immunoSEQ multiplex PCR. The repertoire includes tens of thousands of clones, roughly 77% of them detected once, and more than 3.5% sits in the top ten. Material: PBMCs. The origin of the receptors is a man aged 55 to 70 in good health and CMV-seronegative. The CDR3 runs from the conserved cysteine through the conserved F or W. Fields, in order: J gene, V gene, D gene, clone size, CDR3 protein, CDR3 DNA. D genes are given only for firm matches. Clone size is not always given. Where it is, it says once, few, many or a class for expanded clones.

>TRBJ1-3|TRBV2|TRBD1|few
CASSGQGVTGNTIYF
TGTGCCAGCAGTGGACAGGGGGTAACTGGAAACACCATATATTTT
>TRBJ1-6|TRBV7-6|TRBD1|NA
CASSLAKGASSPLHF
TGTGCCAGCAGCTTAGCTAAGGGGGCGAGTTCACCCCTCCACTTT
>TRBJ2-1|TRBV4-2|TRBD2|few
CASSQDPPGLAGNRNEQFF
TGTGCCAGCAGCCAGGACCCCCCGGGACTAGCGGGGAATAGGAATGAGCAGTTCTTC
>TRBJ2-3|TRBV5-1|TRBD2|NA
CASSLVRGGRSSDTQYF
TGCGCCAGCAGCTTGGTGCGGGGGGGCCGTTCGTCAGATACGCAGTATTTT
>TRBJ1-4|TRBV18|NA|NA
CASSASANEKLFF
TGTGCCAGCTCGGCCTCAGCTAATGAAAAACTGTTTTTT
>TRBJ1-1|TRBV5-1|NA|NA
CASSLEAGSTEAFF
TGCGCCAGCAGCTTGGAGGCCGGGAGCACTGAAGCTTTCTTT
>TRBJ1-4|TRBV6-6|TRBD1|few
CASNYLQGTELFF
TGTGCCAGCAACTACCTACAGGGGACGGAACTGTTTTTT
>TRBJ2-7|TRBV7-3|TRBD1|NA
CASSESQGAFSYEQYF
TGTGCCAGCAGCGAGAGCCAGGGGGCCTTTTCCTACGAGCAGTACTTC
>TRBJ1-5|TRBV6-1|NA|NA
CASIRNRDSNQPQHF
TGTGCCAGCATTCGAAACAGGGATAGCAATCAGCCCCAGCATTTT
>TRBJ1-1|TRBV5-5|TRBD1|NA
CASSRSDRGPNFF
TGTGCCAGCAGCCGATCGGACAGGGGGCCAAACTTTTTT
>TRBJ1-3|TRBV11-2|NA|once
CASSLVRISGNTIYF
TGTGCCAGCAGCTTAGTGCGGATCTCTGGAAACACCATATATTTT
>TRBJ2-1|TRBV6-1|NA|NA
CASSVEVFHEQFF
TGTGCCAGCAGTGTCGAGGTATTTCATGAGCAGTTCTTC
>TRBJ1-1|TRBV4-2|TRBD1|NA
CASSQRQGGAEAFF
TGTGCCAGCAGCCAACGACAGGGGGGGGCTGAAGCTTTCTTT
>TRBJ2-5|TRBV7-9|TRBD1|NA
CASSLGTGPPETQYF
TGTGCCAGCAGCTTGGGGACAGGGCCACCAGAGACCCAGTACTTC
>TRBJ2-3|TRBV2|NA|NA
CASSEAWRGPKDTQYF
TGTGCCAGCAGTGAAGCGTGGCGGGGGCCGAAGGATACGCAGTATTTT
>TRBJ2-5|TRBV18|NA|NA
CASSPNEETQYF
TGTGCCAGCTCACCCAACGAGGAGACCCAGTACTTC
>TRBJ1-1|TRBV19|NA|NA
CASSDRLNTEAFF
TGTGCCAGTAGCGACAGGTTGAACACTGAAGCTTTCTTT
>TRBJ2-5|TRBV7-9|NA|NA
CASSPATRGETQYF
TGTGCCAGCAGTCCGGCGACTAGGGGAGAGACCCAGTACTTC
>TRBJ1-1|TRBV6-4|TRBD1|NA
CASSDSQGARAFF
TGTGCCAGCAGTGACTCGCAGGGGGCGAGGGCTTTCTTT
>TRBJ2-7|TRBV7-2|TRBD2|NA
CACKRETAYEQYF
TGTGCTTGCAAGCGGGAGACGGCATACGAGCAGTACTTC
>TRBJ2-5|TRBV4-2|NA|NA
CASSQAYQETQYF
TGTGCCAGCAGCCAAGCGTACCAAGAGACCCAGTACTTC
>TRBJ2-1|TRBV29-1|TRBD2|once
CSGASGAYNEQFF
TGCAGCGGGGCTAGCGGGGCCTACAATGAGCAGTTCTTC
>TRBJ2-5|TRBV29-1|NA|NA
CSVELLRETQYF
TGCAGCGTCGAATTACTCCGGGAGACCCAGTACTTC
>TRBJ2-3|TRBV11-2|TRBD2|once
CASSSRTSGITQYF
TGTGCCAGCAGCAGCAGGACTAGCGGGATTACGCAGTATTTT
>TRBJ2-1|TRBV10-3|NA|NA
CAITGTSPVPFF
TGTGCCATCACCGGGACAAGTCCCGTCCCGTTCTTC
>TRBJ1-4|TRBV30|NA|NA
CAWTGDFTNEKLFF
TGTGCCTGGACAGGGGATTTCACTAATGAAAAACTGTTTTTT
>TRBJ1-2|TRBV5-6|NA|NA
CASSPWGGGYTF
TGTGCCAGCAGCCCCTGGGGGGGTGGCTACACCTTC
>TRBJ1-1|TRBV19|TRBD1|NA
CASSSWTGGMNTEAFF
TGTGCCAGTAGTTCCTGGACAGGGGGAATGAACACTGAAGCTTTCTTT
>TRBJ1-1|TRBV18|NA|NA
CASSRDMNTEAFF
TGTGCCAGCTCAAGGGACATGAACACTGAAGCTTTCTTT
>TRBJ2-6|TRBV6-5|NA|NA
CASSPGFSGANVLTF
TGTGCCAGCAGTCCGGGTTTCTCTGGGGCCAACGTCCTGACTTTC
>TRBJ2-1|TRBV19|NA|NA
CASSPGGPGNEQFF
TGTGCCAGTAGTCCCGGGGGGCCGGGGAATGAGCAGTTCTTC
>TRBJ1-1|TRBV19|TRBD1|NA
CASSTAGTGRTEAFF
TGTGCCAGTAGTACCGCAGGGACAGGGAGGACTGAAGCTTTCTTT
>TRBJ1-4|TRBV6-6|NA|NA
CASSYRVREEKLFF
TGTGCCAGCAGTTACCGGGTTAGGGAGGAAAAACTGTTTTTT
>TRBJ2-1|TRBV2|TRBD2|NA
CASSVQRGWYNEQFF
TGTGCCAGCAGTGTACAGCGGGGGTGGTACAATGAGCAGTTCTTC
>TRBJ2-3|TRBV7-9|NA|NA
CASSSEYTQYF
TGTGCCAGCAGCTCGGAGTATACGCAGTATTTT
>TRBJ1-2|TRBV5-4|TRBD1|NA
CASTPDRSDGYTF
TGTGCCAGCACCCCGGACAGGTCGGATGGCTACACCTTC
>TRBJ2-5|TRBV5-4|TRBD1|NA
CASSFRAGGTRETQYF
TGTGCCAGCAGCTTTCGGGCAGGGGGAACGAGGGAGACCCAGTACTTC
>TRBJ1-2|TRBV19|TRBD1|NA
CASSAPRDRANYGYTF
TGTGCCAGTAGTGCACCGAGGGACAGGGCTAACTATGGCTACACCTTC
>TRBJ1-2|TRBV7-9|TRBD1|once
CSSSLDDGTVGGYTF
TGTTCCAGCAGCTTAGACGACGGGACAGTCGGTGGCTACACCTTC
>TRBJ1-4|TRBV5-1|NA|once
CASSLAGLVMEKLFF
TGCGCCAGCAGCTTGGCAGGCCTTGTGATGGAAAAACTGTTTTTT
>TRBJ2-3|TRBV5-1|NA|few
CASSLAGVGDTQYF
TGCGCCAGCAGCTTGGCGGGTGTGGGAGATACGCAGTATTTT
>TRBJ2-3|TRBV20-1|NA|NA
CSAERPDTQYF
TGCAGTGCGGAGCGCCCAGATACGCAGTATTTT
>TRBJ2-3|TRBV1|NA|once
CTSPGGGKKSTDTQYF
TGCACCAGCCCGGGGGGGGGAAAAAAAAGCACAGATACGCAGTATTTT
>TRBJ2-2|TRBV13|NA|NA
CASSPPLAANTGELFF
TGTGCCAGCAGTCCACCCCTGGCAGCGAACACCGGGGAGCTGTTTTTT
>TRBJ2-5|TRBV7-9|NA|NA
CSSSRYGGRQETQYF
TGTTCCAGCAGCCGATATGGAGGGCGACAAGAGACCCAGTACTTC
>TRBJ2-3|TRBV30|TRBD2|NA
CAWNGASGGGTDTQYF
TGTGCCTGGAATGGGGCTAGCGGGGGTGGCACAGATACGCAGTATTTT
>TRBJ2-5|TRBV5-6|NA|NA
CASSLMGGAQETQYF
TGTGCCAGCAGCCTGATGGGCGGGGCCCAAGAGACCCAGTACTTC
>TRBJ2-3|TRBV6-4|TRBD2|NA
CASSGGLAGTDTQYF
TGTGCCAGCAGTGGGGGACTAGCTGGCACAGATACGCAGTATTTT
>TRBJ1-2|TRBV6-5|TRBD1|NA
CASRGGTGYGYTF
TGTGCCAGCAGGGGTGGGACAGGCTATGGCTACACCTTC
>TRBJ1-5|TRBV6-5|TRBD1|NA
CASRADRVTNQPQHF
TGTGCCAGCAGGGCAGACAGGGTGACCAATCAGCCCCAGCATTTT
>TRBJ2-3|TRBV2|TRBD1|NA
CASDRGPSDTQYF
TGTGCCAGCGACAGGGGGCCTTCAGATACGCAGTATTTT